The next 21 T cell receptor beta chains were all read from a single sample in a study of T cell changes during pregnancy in multiple sclerosis (dated by TCRdb to the late 2010s). Receptor libraries were prepared by the immunoSEQ multiplex PCR assay. This immuneACCESS table, as held by TCRdb, lists in-frame sequences with V and J called but not all clones. Of the missing ones, under half trace to an unresolved V gene in checked studies; the others have no known cause. This sample gives 95,000 to 110,000 clones in total; roughly 92% of them show up just once. The ten largest clones add up to 0.93% of the sample. This specimen consisted of peripheral blood, obtained after pregnancy. Receptors were obtained from a female donor with multiple sclerosis, enrolled in a pregnancy study.

The V gene is TRBV27, the J gene TRBJ1-5, with TRBD1 as a possible D gene (6 bases). Per the germline V gene, CDR1 is MNHEY and CDR2 is SMNVEV (reference sequence). Trimming shortened V by 2 bases and J by 9 bases, and 14 bases separated the two germline ends. The CDR3 extends over 14 amino acids. The CDR3 region is CASSLVGTRGPQHF. The CDR3 DNA reads TGTGCCAGCAGTTTAGTGGGGACAAGGGGGCCCCAGCATTTT.

CDR3 sequence: CASSYSRTEAFF. In DNA form, the CDR3 reads TGTGCCAGCAGTTACTCCCGCACTGAAGCTTTCTTT. The rearrangement links TRBV6-6 to TRBJ1-1; no reliable D call. The CDR3 length is 12 residues. Germline V gives CDR1 MNHNY, CDR2 SVGAGI (reference sequence). V shed 0 bases and J shed 4 bases, with 3 bases lying between them.

The chain couples TRBV7-9 to TRBJ1-3; possibly TRBD1 for D (5 bases). V shed 4 bases and J shed 1 base, with 17 bases lying between them. Germline CDR1 and CDR2: SEHNR and FQNEAQ (reference sequence). The CDR3 consists of 17 residues. The CDR3 spells CASSSMDGGRSGNTIYF. The DNA for the CDR3 is TGTGCCAGCAGCTCGATGGACGGGGGAAGGTCTGGAAACACCATATATTTT.

The chain combines TRBV5-1 with TRBJ2-5; 10 nucleotides line up with TRBD2. Per germline, CDR1 SGHRS and CDR2 YFSETQ. This CDR3 comprises 16 residues. With V trimmed by 0 bases and J by 5 bases, 7 bases remained unmatched. CDR3 protein: CASSLEASGGWETQYF. CDR3 DNA: TGCGCCAGCAGCTTGGAAGCTAGCGGGGGTTGGGAGACCCAGTACTTC.

This rearrangement joins TRBV11-2 to TRBJ2-7, with 8 bases matching TRBD1. The V gene end was trimmed by 4 bases and the J gene end by 0 bases; junction bases not matched to a gene: 5. Germline-derived CDR1 and CDR2 are SGHAT and FQNNGV. The CDR3 covers 15 residues. In DNA, the CDR3 is TGTGCCAGCAGCTCGAGGACAGGGAGCTCCTACGAGCAGTACTTC. Translating gives CASSSRTGSSYEQYF.

The J gene is TRBJ2-5, the V gene TRBV7-8, with D perhaps TRBD1 (6 bases). The CDR3 sequence is 13 residues long. Germline assignment: CDR1 SGHVS and CDR2 FQNEAQ. V lost 1 base, J lost 5 bases, and 8 bases lay in between. As DNA, the CDR3 is TGTGCCAGCAGCTTAGGGGGGCGGGAGACCCAGTACTTC. Its translation is CASSLGGRETQYF.

The J gene is TRBJ2-3, the V gene TRBV4-1; TRBD2 agrees at 7 bases. Germline V lookup: CDR1 MGHRA, CDR2 YSYEKL. Losses at the gene ends were 4 bases for V and 5 bases for J; bases not matched to a gene: 15. The CDR3 covers 17 residues. The CDR3 DNA sequence: TGCGCCAGCAGCCCCCTTACCACAGCGGGAACGGGAGATACGCAGTATTTT. Translation gives CASSPLTTAGTGDTQYF.

This clone has only one observation. V gene TRBV2 combines with J gene TRBJ2-5; D remains ambiguous. The CDR3 sequence is 15 residues long. CDR1 and CDR2 from the germline V gene are SNHLY and FYNNEI. The V end lost 2 bases, the J end lost 5 bases, and 15 bases lay between the germline ends. The CDR3: CASSENLSGGETQYF. The CDR3, as DNA: TGTGCCAGCAGTGAAAATCTAAGTGGTGGTGAGACCCAGTACTTC.

This chain uses TRBV18 with TRBJ1-1; 9 nucleotides align to TRBD1. The trim removed 4 bases at V and 1 base at J, leaving 16 bases unmatched. This CDR3 has 19 residues. From germline, CDR1 is KGHSH and CDR2 LQKENI. This chain's CDR3 is CASSRLNVPGQGTNTEAFF. CDR3 DNA: TGTGCCAGCTCACGCTTAAATGTCCCGGGACAGGGAACGAACACTGAAGCTTTCTTT.

This clone was recorded only once. The chain recombines TRBV6-6 with TRBJ1-5; TRBD1 might be the D (6 bases). Germline assignment: CDR1 MNHNY and CDR2 SVGAGI (reference sequence). V shed 4 bases and J shed 11 bases, with 18 bases lying between them. This CDR3 has 14 amino acids. In DNA, the CDR3 is TGTGCCAGCAGTTCCGGGACACCCAAACCAGCCCAGCATTTT. As protein: CASSSGTPKPAQHF.

V usage is TRBV7-6 and J usage is TRBJ2-7; the match to TRBD1 covers 8 bases. CDR3 length equals 16 residues. Germline-derived CDR1 and CDR2 are SGHVS and FNYEAQ. V was clipped by 2 bases and J by 4 bases; unmatched bases: 10. The CDR3 spells CASSLLSGQGNYEQYF. CDR3 nucleotide sequence: TGTGCCAGCAGCTTACTTTCCGGACAGGGAAATTACGAGCAGTACTTC.

The gene calls are TRBV6-1 and TRBJ1-2; the match to TRBD1 covers 7 bases. Germline lookup yields CDR1 MNHNS and CDR2 SASEGT. V was pared by 5 bases and J by 4 bases, with 4 bases of the junction left unmatched. There are 13 residues in the CDR3. The CDR3 nucleotides are TGTGCCAGCAGTCCGGACAGGTTCTATGGCTACACCTTC. Translating gives CASSPDRFYGYTF.

DNA of the CDR3: TGTGCCAGCAGCCGGGGAGAGGGGGCGCCCAACTATGGCTACACCTTC. Protein sequence: CASSRGEGAPNYGYTF. The V and J genes are TRBV4-2 and TRBJ1-2, with 7 bases that match TRBD1. In germline, CDR1 is LGHNA, CDR2 YNFKEQ. Unmatched junction bases numbered 10, after V lost 4 bases and J lost 2 bases. The CDR3 length is 16 residues.

The chain uses TRBV11-2 and TRBJ2-1; 10 bases map to TRBD2. J lost 4 bases, V lost 6 bases, and 6 bases had no gene match. Germline values: CDR1 SGHAT, CDR2 FQNNGV. CDR3 length: 15 amino acids. The CDR3 loop is CASRSLAGIYNEQFF. The CDR3 bases are TGTGCCAGCAGATCACTAGCGGGGATTTACAATGAGCAGTTCTTC.

The chain links TRBV2 to TRBJ2-7, with TRBD1 matching 9 bases. The V gene end was trimmed by 6 bases and the J gene end by 3 bases; junction bases not matched to a gene: 6. The CDR3 sequence is 14 residues long. Germline lookup yields CDR1 SNHLY and CDR2 FYNNEI. CDR3 DNA: TGTGCCAGCAGCTCCGGACAGGGGAACTACGAGCAGTACTTC. It yields the protein CASSSGQGNYEQYF.

This chain links TRBV28 with TRBJ2-1; weak D call: TRBD1 (6 bases). The germline gives CDR1 MDHEN, CDR2 SYDVKM. V was clipped by 6 bases and J by 12 bases, with 15 bases between them. This CDR3 is 12 amino acids long. CDR3 bases: TGTGCCAGCAGAGCCTCTCTAGGGGGGCAGTTCTTC. As protein: CASRASLGGQFF.

V and J are TRBV2 and TRBJ1-5; 8 nucleotides line up with TRBD1. Germline CDR1 reads SNHLY; CDR2 reads FYNNEI. This CDR3 comprises 16 residues. Trimming cost V 4 bases and J 3 bases; bases outside gene matches: 8. The CDR3 protein is CASSGDRSPDNQPQHF. The DNA of the CDR3 is TGTGCCAGCAGTGGGGACAGGTCTCCGGACAATCAGCCCCAGCATTTT.

This chain links TRBV29-1 with TRBJ2-5; D gene uncertain. The V gene lost 5 bases and the J gene lost 9 bases, with 19 bases spanning the gap. This CDR3 has 13 residues. Looked up from germline, CDR1 is SQVTM and CDR2 is ANQGSEA. The CDR3 DNA follows: TGCAGCGTTTTTCCAAACAGCCTCGTGGCCCAGTACTTC. It specifies CSVFPNSLVAQYF.

The V call is TRBV5-1, the J call TRBJ1-1; a weak D match, TRBD1 (6 bases). Germline CDR1 SGHRS, CDR2 YFSETQ. Trimming took 7 bases from V and 5 from J, leaving 24 bases between them. CDR3 length: 16 amino acids. CDR3 sequence: CASYDSLTGPRTEAFF. The DNA for the CDR3 is TGCGCCAGCTACGACTCTTTGACAGGCCCGAGAACTGAAGCTTTCTTT.

V is TRBV23-1 and J is TRBJ1-4, with no clear D. TRBV23-1 is an ORF, and what it does is uncertain. Trimming cost V 7 bases and J 8 bases, with 17 bases left between them. The CDR3 covers 14 residues. CDR3 sequence (DNA): TGCGCCAGCATCGAGTGTCCGGGGAAAGAAAAACTGTTTTTT. Protein sequence: CASIECPGKEKLFF.

The rearrangement uses TRBV7-9 and TRBJ2-7; D might be TRBD2 (6 bases). The CDR3 totals 15 residues. V was clipped by 4 bases and J by 5 bases, with 18 bases between them. Germline V gene sequence: CDR1 SEHNR, CDR2 FQNEAQ (reference sequence). CDR3 nucleotides: TGTGCCAGCAGCTCACCGGGACTGGGCGATCACGAGCAGTACTTC. Its translation: CASSSPGLGDHEQYF.